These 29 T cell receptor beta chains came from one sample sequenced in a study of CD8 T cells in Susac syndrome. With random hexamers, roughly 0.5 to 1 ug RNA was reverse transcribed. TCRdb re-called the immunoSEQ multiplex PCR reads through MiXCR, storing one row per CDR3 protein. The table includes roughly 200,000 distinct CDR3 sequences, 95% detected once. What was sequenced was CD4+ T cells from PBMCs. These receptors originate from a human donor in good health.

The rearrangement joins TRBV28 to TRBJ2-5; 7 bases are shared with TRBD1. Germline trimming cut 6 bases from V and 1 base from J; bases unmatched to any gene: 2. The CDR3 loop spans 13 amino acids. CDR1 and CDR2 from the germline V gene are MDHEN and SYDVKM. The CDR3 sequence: CASRAGGQETQYF. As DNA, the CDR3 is TGTGCCAGCAGGGCAGGGGGCCAAGAGACCCAGTACTTC.

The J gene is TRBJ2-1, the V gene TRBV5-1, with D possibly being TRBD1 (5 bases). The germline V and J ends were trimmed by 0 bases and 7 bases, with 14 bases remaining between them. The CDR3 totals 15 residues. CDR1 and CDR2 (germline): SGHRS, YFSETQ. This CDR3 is CASSLEGALENEQFF. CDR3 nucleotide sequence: TGCGCCAGCAGCTTGGAAGGGGCACTGGAAAATGAGCAGTTCTTC.

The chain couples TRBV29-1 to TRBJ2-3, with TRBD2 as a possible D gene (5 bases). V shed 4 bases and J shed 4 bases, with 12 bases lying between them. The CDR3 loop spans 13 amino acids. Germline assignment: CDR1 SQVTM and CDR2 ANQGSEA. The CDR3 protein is CSVGGAEADTQYF. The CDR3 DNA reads TGCAGCGTTGGTGGAGCGGAGGCAGATACGCAGTATTTT.

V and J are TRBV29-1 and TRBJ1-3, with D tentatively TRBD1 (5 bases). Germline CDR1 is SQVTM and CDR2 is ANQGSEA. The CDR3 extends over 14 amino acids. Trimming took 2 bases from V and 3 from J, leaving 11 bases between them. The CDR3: CSVELGVIGNTIYF. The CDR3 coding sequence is TGCAGCGTTGAATTGGGGGTCATTGGAAACACCATATATTTT. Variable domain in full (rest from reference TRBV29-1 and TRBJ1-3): SAVISQKPSRDICQRGTSLTIQCQVDSQVTMMFWYRQQPGQSLTLIATANQGSEATYESGFVIDKFPISRPNLTFSTLTVSNMSPEDSSIYLCSVELGVIGNTIYFGEGSWLTVV.

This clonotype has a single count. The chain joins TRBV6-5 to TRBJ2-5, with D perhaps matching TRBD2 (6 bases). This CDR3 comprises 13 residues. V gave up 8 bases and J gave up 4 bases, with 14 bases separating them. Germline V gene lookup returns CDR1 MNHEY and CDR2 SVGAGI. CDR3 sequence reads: CASGGTSGETQYF. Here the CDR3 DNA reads TGTGCCAGCGGGGGGACCAGCGGAGAGACCCAGTACTTC.

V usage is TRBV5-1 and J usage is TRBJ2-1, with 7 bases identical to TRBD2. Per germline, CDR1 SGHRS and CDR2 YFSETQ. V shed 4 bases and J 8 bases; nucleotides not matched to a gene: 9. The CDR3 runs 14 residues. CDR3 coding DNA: TGCGCCAGCAGCCCCGGGACTACTACGGATGAGCAGTTCTTC. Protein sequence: CASSPGTTTDEQFF.

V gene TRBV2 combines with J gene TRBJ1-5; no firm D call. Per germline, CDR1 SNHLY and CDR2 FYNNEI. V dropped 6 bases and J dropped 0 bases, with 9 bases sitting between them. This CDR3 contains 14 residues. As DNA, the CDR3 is TGTGCCAGCAGGAACAGTTATAGCAATCAGCCCCAGCATTTT. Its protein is CASRNSYSNQPQHF.

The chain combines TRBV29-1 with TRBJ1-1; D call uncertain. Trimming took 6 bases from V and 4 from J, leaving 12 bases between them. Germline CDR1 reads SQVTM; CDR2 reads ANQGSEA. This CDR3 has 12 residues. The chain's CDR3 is CSVREWSTEAFF. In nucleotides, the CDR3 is TGCAGCGTGCGGGAGTGGAGCACTGAAGCTTTCTTT.

The CDR3 protein is CASSLDLDEQYF. Written as DNA, the CDR3 is TGTGCCAGCAGCTTGGACCTAGACGAGCAGTACTTC. The chain joins TRBV5-4 to TRBJ2-7, with no clear D. Trimming pared 0 bases from V and 5 bases from J, leaving 6 bases between. The CDR3 runs to 12 residues. Per germline, CDR1 SGHNT and CDR2 YYREEE (reference sequence).

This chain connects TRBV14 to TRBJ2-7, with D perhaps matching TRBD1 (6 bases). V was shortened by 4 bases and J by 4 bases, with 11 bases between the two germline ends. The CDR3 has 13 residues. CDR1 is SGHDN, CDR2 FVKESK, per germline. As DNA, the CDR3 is TGTGCCAGCAGCCCCCAGGGGACATACGAGCAGTACGTC. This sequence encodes CASSPQGTYEQYV.

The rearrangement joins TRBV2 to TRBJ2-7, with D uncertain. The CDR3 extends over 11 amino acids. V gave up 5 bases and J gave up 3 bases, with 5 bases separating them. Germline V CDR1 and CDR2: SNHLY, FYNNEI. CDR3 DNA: TGTGCCAGCAGTTTTTACTACGAGCAGTACTTC. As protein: CASSFYYEQYF.

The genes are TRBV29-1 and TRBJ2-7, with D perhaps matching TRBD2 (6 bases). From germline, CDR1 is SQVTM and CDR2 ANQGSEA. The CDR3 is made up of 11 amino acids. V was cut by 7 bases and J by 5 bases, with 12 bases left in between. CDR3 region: CSGRGNHEQYF. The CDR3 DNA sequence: TGCAGCGGTCGCGGGAATCACGAGCAGTACTTC.

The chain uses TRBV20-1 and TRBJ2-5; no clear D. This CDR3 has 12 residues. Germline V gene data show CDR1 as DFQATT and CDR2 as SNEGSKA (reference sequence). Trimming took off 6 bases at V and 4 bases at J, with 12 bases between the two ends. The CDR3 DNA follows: TGCAGTGCCGCTCAGCGCGGAGAGACCCAGTACTTC. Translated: CSAAQRGETQYF.

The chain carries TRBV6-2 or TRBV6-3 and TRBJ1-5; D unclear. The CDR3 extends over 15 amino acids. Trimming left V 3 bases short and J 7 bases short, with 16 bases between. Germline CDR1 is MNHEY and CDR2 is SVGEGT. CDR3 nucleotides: TGTGCCAGCAGTTATACAGCCCCTCAAGAGCAGCCCCAGCATTTT. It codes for CASSYTAPQEQPQHF.

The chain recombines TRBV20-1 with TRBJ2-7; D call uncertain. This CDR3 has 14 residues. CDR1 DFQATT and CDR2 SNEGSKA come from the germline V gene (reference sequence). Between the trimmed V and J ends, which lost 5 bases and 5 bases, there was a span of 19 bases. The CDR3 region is CSAPSGRFLNEQYV. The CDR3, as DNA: TGCAGTGCTCCCTCCGGACGGTTCCTCAACGAGCAGTACGTC.

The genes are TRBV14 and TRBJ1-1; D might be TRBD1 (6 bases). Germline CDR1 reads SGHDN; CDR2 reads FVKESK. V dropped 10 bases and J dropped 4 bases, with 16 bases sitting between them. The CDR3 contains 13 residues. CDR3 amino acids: CATTGNYGTEAFF. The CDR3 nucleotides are TGTGCCACCACAGGGAATTATGGCACTGAAGCTTTCTTT.

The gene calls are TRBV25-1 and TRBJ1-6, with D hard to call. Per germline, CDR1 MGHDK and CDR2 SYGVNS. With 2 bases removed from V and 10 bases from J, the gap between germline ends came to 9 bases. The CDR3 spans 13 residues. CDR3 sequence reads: CASSEGPVSPLHF. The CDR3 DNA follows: TGTGCCAGCAGTGAAGGACCGGTATCACCCCTCCACTTT.

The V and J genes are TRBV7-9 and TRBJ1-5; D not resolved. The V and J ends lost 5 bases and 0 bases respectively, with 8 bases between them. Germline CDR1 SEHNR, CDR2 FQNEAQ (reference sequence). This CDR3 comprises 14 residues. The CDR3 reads CASSRDTSNQPQHF. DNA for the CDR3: TGTGCCAGCAGCCGGGATACTAGCAATCAGCCCCAGCATTTT.

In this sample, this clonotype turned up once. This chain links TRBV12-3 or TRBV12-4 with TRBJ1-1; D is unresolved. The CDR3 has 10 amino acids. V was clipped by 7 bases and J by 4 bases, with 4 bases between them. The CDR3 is CASTRTEAFF. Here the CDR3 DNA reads TGTGCCAGCACCCGCACTGAAGCTTTCTTT.

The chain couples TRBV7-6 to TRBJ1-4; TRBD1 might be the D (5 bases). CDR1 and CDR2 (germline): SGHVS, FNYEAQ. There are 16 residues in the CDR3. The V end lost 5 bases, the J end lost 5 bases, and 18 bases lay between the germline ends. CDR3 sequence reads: CASSKGAGVRNEKLFF. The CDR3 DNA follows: TGTGCCAGCAGCAAGGGAGCGGGGGTGAGGAATGAAAAACTGTTTTTT.

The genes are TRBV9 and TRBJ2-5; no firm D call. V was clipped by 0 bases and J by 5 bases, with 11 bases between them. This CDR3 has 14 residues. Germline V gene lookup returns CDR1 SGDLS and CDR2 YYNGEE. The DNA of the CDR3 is TGTGCCAGCAGCGTAGCGGGTTGGCAGGAGACCCAGTACTTC. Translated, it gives CASSVAGWQETQYF.

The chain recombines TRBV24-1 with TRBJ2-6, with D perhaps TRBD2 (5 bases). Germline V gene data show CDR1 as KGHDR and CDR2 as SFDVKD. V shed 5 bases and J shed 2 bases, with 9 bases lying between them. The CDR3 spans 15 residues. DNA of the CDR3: TGTGCCACCAGTGGTGGGAGCGCTGGGGCCAACGTCCTGACTTTC. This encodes CATSGGSAGANVLTF.

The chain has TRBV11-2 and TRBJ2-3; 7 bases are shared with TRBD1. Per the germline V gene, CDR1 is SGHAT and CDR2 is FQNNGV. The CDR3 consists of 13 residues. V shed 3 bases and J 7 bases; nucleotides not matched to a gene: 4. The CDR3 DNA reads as TGTGCCAGCAGCTTCCTGACAGGGAATACGCAGTATTTT. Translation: CASSFLTGNTQYF. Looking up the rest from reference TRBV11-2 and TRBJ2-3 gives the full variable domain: EAGVAQSPRYKIIEKRQSVAFWCNPISGHATLYWYQQILGQGPKLLIQFQNNGVVDDSQLPKDRFSAERLKGVDSTLKIQPAKLEDSAVYLCASSFLTGNTQYFGPGTRLTVL.

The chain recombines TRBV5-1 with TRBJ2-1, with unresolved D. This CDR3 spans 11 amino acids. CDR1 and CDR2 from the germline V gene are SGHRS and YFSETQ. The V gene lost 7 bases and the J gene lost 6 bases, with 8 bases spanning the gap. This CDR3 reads CASAGVNEQFF. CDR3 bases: TGCGCCAGCGCTGGGGTCAATGAGCAGTTCTTC.

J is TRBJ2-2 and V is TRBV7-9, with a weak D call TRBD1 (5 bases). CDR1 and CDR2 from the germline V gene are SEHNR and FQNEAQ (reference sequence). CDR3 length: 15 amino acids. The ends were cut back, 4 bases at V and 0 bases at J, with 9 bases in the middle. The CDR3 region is CASSSSGSNTGELFF. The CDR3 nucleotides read TGTGCCAGCAGCTCCTCAGGGTCGAACACCGGGGAGCTGTTTTTT.

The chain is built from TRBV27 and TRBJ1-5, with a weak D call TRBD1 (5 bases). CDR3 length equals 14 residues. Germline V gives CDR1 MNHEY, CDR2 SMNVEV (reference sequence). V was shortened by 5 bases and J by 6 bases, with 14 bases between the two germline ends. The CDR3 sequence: CASSTQGGGQPQHF. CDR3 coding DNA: TGTGCCAGCAGTACCCAGGGTGGAGGTCAGCCCCAGCATTTT.

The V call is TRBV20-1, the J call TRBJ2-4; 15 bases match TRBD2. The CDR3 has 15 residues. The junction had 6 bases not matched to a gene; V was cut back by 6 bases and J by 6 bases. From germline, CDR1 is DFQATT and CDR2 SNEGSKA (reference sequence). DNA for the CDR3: TGCAGTGCCCCCCGGACTAGCGGGGGGGGAAACATTCAGTACTTC. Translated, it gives CSAPRTSGGGNIQYF.

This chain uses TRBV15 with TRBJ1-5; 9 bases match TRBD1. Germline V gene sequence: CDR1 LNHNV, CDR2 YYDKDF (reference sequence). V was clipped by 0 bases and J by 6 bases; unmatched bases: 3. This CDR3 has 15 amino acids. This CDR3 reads CATSRDKTGGQPQHF. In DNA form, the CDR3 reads TGTGCCACCAGCAGAGATAAGACAGGGGGTCAGCCCCAGCATTTT.

The CDR3 DNA reads as TGTGCCAGCAGCCGGCAAGGTACGGAAAGTACCTACGAGCAGTACTTC. It encodes CASSRQGTESTYEQYF. This rearrangement joins TRBV5-7 to TRBJ2-7; D gene unclear. TRBV5-7 is classed as an ORF, of uncertain function. This CDR3 comprises 16 residues. Trimming cost V 4 bases and J 2 bases, with 19 bases left between them.